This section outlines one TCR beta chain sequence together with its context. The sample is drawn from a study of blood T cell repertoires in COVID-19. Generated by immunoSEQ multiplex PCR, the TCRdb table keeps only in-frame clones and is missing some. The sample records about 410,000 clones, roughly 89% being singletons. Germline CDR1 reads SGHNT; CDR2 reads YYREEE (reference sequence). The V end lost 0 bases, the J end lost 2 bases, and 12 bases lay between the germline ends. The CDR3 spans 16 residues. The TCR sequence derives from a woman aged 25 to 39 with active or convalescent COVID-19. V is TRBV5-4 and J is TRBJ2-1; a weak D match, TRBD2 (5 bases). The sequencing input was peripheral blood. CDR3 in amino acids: CASSLGGGGPYNEQFF. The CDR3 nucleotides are TGTGCCAGCAGCTTGGGCGGCGGAGGCCCCTACAATGAGCAGTTCTTC. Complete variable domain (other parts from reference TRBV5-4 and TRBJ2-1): ETGVTQSPTHLIKTRGQQVTLRCSSQSGHNTVSWYQQALGQGPQFIFQYYREEENGRGNFPPRFSGLQFPNYSSELNVNALELDDSALYLCASSLGGGGPYNEQFFGPGTRLTVL.